Below, 15 T cell receptor beta chains from the same sample are listed, as sequenced in a study of T cell responses to AZD1222 COVID-19 vaccine. Repertoires were generated with immunoSEQ multiplex PCR, while TCRdb's copy carries only in-frame clones and drops some. The sample yields approximately 190,000 clones, 85% to 90% seen once. The sequencing here drew on peripheral blood, taken on day 0 of MenACWY control vaccination. The source of these receptors is an adult in good health.

The genes are TRBV5-4 and TRBJ1-1, with D perhaps TRBD1 (5 bases). CDR1 and CDR2 from the germline V gene are SGHNT and YYREEE (reference sequence). Deletions cut 2 bases from V and 6 bases from J, with 14 bases between. The CDR3 is 14 residues long. CDR3 amino acids: CASSLRGSWPEAFF. CDR3 nucleotide sequence: TGTGCCAGCAGCTTACGGGGGTCGTGGCCTGAAGCTTTCTTT.

The chain recombines TRBV4-1 with TRBJ2-7; D gene uncertain. The CDR3 runs 15 residues. Germline V CDR1 and CDR2: MGHRA, YSYEKL. The V gene lost 0 bases and the J gene lost 3 bases, with 12 bases spanning the gap. This chain's CDR3 is CASSQEGPLNYEQYF. The CDR3, as DNA: TGCGCCAGCAGCCAAGAAGGTCCTCTCAACTACGAGCAGTACTTC.

The chain combines TRBV19 with TRBJ2-1; D possibly corresponds to TRBD2 (5 bases). CDR1 is LNHDA and CDR2 is SQIVND in the germline V gene (reference sequence). V lost 7 bases to trimming and J lost 2 bases, with 21 bases between them. The CDR3 has 17 residues. CDR3: CASTPAHSGRTYNEQFF. The CDR3, as DNA: TGTGCCAGTACCCCGGCCCACAGCGGACGTACCTACAATGAGCAGTTCTTC.

The V gene is TRBV6-5, the J gene TRBJ2-7; 7 nucleotides line up with TRBD1. Germline V gives CDR1 MNHEY, CDR2 SVGAGI. V shed 6 bases and J 2 bases; nucleotides not matched to a gene: 7. This CDR3 spans 14 amino acids. The DNA for the CDR3 is TGTGCCAGCAGATCGGACAGGCGTACCTACGAGCAGTACTTC. Protein sequence: CASRSDRRTYEQYF.

The chain couples TRBV28 to TRBJ2-3, with D perhaps matching TRBD2 (5 bases). Germline V CDR1 and CDR2: MDHEN, SYDVKM. The ends were cut back, 6 bases at V and 6 bases at J, with 10 bases in the middle. This CDR3 contains 12 residues. CDR3 sequence: CASRDRGDTQYF. The CDR3 bases are TGTGCCAGCAGGGACCGCGGGGATACGCAGTATTTT.

The V gene is TRBV2, the J gene TRBJ1-4; no firm D call. The CDR3 runs 15 residues. The ends were cut back, 7 bases at V and 0 bases at J, with 12 bases in the middle. Germline V gene data show CDR1 as SNHLY and CDR2 as FYNNEI. CDR3 region: CASIRLGTTNEKLFF. The CDR3 DNA reads TGTGCCAGCATCCGCCTGGGGACAACTAATGAAAAACTGTTTTTT.

This sequence joins TRBV7-8 and TRBJ2-7, with TRBD1 matching over 10 bases. CDR1 and CDR2 from the germline V gene are SGHVS and FQNEAQ. V shed 2 bases, J shed 4 bases, and the junction held 8 bases outside the gene matches. The CDR3 extends over 16 amino acids. CDR3 amino acids: CASSLPGRTGGYEQYF. As DNA, the CDR3 is TGTGCCAGCAGCTTACCGGGCCGGACAGGGGGATACGAGCAGTACTTC. Drawing the rest from reference TRBV7-8 and TRBJ2-7, the complete variable domain is GAGVSQSPRYKVAKRGQDVALRCDPISGHVSLFWYQQALGQGPEFLTYFQNEAQLDKSGLPSDRFFAERPEGSVSTLKIQRTQQEDSAVYLCASSLPGRTGGYEQYFGPGTRLTVT.

The CDR3 sequence is CATQLGYSTDTQYF. CDR3 bases: TGCGCCACCCAGCTTGGTTACTCCACAGATACGCAGTATTTT. The rearrangement links TRBV5-1 to TRBJ2-3; D unclear. V lost 9 bases and J 2 bases, leaving 16 bases between the germline ends. The CDR3 length is 14 residues. Germline loops: CDR1 SGHRS, CDR2 YFSETQ.

The chain is built from TRBV18 and TRBJ1-2; D might be TRBD1 (5 bases). In germline, CDR1 is KGHSH, CDR2 LQKENI. Trimming stripped 3 bases from V and 4 bases from J, with 18 bases between. This CDR3 comprises 16 residues. CDR3 bases: TGTGCCAGCTCACCGAATGACAGCCCCGGGGGCTATGGCTACACCTTC. Protein: CASSPNDSPGGYGYTF.

The chain couples TRBV9 to TRBJ1-3; maybe TRBD1 (6 bases). CDR3 length: 15 amino acids. Per the germline V gene, CDR1 is SGDLS and CDR2 is YYNGEE. Trimming removed 3 bases at V and 0 bases at J, with 10 bases between. CDR3 coding DNA: TGTGCCAGCAGCGATACAGGGTTCTCTGGAAACACCATATATTTT. Translating it yields CASSDTGFSGNTIYF.

The V and J genes are TRBV6-5 and TRBJ2-1; weak D call: TRBD1 (5 bases). Trimming cost V 0 bases and J 6 bases, with 6 bases left between them. This CDR3 is 13 amino acids long. Germline loops: CDR1 MNHEY, CDR2 SVGAGI. The CDR3 DNA sequence: TGTGCCAGCAGTTACTCCCAGGGCAATGAGCAGTTCTTC. This translates into CASSYSQGNEQFF.

The genes are TRBV24-1 and TRBJ1-2; 7 nucleotides line up with TRBD1. CDR1 and CDR2 (germline): KGHDR, SFDVKD. The CDR3 contains 12 residues. V gave up 9 bases and J gave up 6 bases; unmatched junction bases: 6. CDR3 DNA: TGTGCCACCCAGGGGGGGGGCCATGGCTACACCTTC. Protein product: CATQGGGHGYTF.

The chain is built from TRBV5-1 and TRBJ1-1; D is unresolved. V shed 4 bases and J shed 1 base, with 11 bases lying between them. This CDR3 is 14 amino acids long. The germline gives CDR1 SGHRS, CDR2 YFSETQ. CDR3 coding DNA: TGCGCCAGCAGCCCAGAAAGCCGGAACACTGAAGCTTTCTTT. Amino acid sequence: CASSPESRNTEAFF.

The chain's CDR3 is CASSAGTGGNEQFF. The CDR3 coding sequence is TGTGCCAGCAGCGCCGGGACAGGGGGGAATGAGCAGTTCTTC. V is TRBV7-8 and J is TRBJ2-1; 11 bases align to TRBD1. Germline CDR1 is SGHVS and CDR2 is FQNEAQ. The CDR3 loop spans 14 amino acids. The V gene end was trimmed by 5 bases and the J gene end by 7 bases; junction bases not matched to a gene: 4.

This clone was seen more than once but under ten times. The chain recombines TRBV5-4 with TRBJ2-5, with 7 bases matching TRBD1. Trimming took 3 bases from V and 1 from J; bases not matched to a gene: 3. The CDR3 is 14 residues long. Germline V lookup: CDR1 SGHNT, CDR2 YYREEE (reference sequence). CDR3 coding DNA: TGTGCCAGCAGCTCTGGACAGGTCCAAGAGACCCAGTACTTC. Translating gives CASSSGQVQETQYF.